The present T cell receptor beta chain was sequenced within a study of OX40 agonist ivuxolimab in advanced cancers. Study at large: People in dose escalation had one of these cancers: hepatocellular carcinoma, melanoma, renal cell or head and neck cancer. Three patients got partial responses; one had hepatocellular carcinoma and two had cutaneous melanoma. The study, taken as a whole, reports: Among the lowest peripheral clonal expansion occurred in 0.1-3.0 mg/kg partial responders. On average, CD8+ T cells showed a greater number of expanded clones than CD4+.

V shed 6 bases and J shed 2 bases, with 13 bases lying between them. Germline lookup yields CDR1 LNHDA and CDR2 SQIVND (reference sequence). This CDR3 spans 14 amino acids. TCRdb keeps only in-frame clones here, not all; method: immunoSEQ multiplex PCR. The sample gives 65,000 to 75,000 clones, about 89% of which show up once; roughly 4.2% is in the top ten. This clone is medium-sized. Its antigen remains unidentified. The sequencing used CD4+ or CD8+ T cells sorted from blood, collected in a trial of the OX40 agonist ivuxolimab. The clonotype comes from an adult with an advanced solid tumor such as melanoma, head and neck, liver or kidney cancer. This sequence joins TRBV19 and TRBJ2-5; D unclear. CDR3 sequence reads: CASRGTASQETQYF. CDR3 in DNA: TGTGCCAGTAGGGGAACAGCCTCTCAAGAGACCCAGTACTTC.